One and the same sample provided the 30 T cell receptor beta chains below, sequenced in a study of blood T cells in healthy people across ages. The second PCR ran 7 to 11 cycles with a sample-barcoded 5' primer and J-beta primers. TCRdb processed the 5' RACE reads anew with MiXCR; each CDR3 protein has one entry. This table holds hundreds of thousands of distinct CDR3 sequences, 24% found once. These data are also associated with another study on T cells of mothers and their children.

Input material: blood. The receptors shown here come from a boy aged 5-17 years in good health.

Notes on this clonotype: Compared with germline, one end of the junction differs, possibly owing to a read error. The CDR3 loop reads CTSSQSWGYEQYF. The CDR3, as DNA: TGTACCAGCAGCCAAAGTTGGGGATACGAGCAGTACTTC. The chain carries TRBV4-2 and TRBJ2-7; D gene unclear. The CDR3 totals 13 residues. Per germline, CDR1 LGHNA and CDR2 YNFKEQ.

The chain employs TRBV6-2 or TRBV6-3 and TRBJ2-3, with 13 nucleotides matching TRBD2. CDR3 length: 18 amino acids. Germline CDR1 and CDR2: MNHEY and SVGEGT. The J segment lost 2 bases and the V segment lost 2 bases, leaving 7 bases of the junction unmatched. CDR3 bases: TGTGCCAGCAGTTACCGAAGACTAGCGGGGGGCCCCACAGATACGCAGTATTTT. It specifies CASSYRRLAGGPTDTQYF.

The rearrangement joins TRBV2 to TRBJ1-5; D gene unclear. CDR3 length: 14 amino acids. Trimming cost V 4 bases and J 0 bases, with 7 bases left between them. Germline assignment: CDR1 SNHLY and CDR2 FYNNEI. This CDR3 is CASSGSYSNQPQHF. CDR3 nucleotides: TGTGCCAGCAGTGGTTCCTATAGCAATCAGCCCCAGCATTTT.

V is TRBV7-3 and J is TRBJ1-1; D gene uncertain. This CDR3 contains 13 residues. V was shortened by 2 bases and J by 3 bases, with 7 bases between the two germline ends. Germline V gene data show CDR1 as SGHTA and CDR2 as FQGTGA. The CDR3 region is CASSLAPDTEAFF. The CDR3 DNA follows: TGTGCCAGCAGCTTAGCCCCGGACACTGAAGCTTTCTTT.

This clonotype was seen a few times. The J gene is TRBJ2-5, the V gene TRBV28; D gene unclear. Germline V gene data show CDR1 as MDHEN and CDR2 as SYDVKM. Deletions cut 2 bases from V and 4 bases from J, with 8 bases between. This CDR3 region has 13 residues. CDR3 in amino acids: CASSLGILETQYF. The CDR3, as DNA: TGTGCCAGCAGTTTAGGGATATTAGAGACCCAGTACTTC.

This clonotype was counted a single time. This sequence joins TRBV6-2 or TRBV6-3 and TRBJ1-2, with D unclear. The CDR3 spans 11 residues. CDR1 MNHEY and CDR2 SVGEGT come from the germline V gene. V shed 5 bases and J shed 5 bases, with 6 bases lying between them. This chain's CDR3 is CASSDYYGYTF. The CDR3 bases are TGTGCCAGCAGTGACTATTATGGCTACACCTTC.

The chain couples TRBV20-1 to TRBJ2-7; D not certain. Trimming pared 0 bases from V and 0 bases from J, leaving 12 bases between. This CDR3 is built from 15 residues. Germline V CDR1 and CDR2: DFQATT, SNEGSKA (reference sequence). For the CDR3, the DNA is TGCAGTGCTAGAGATTTGCAGGCCATCTCCTACGAGCAGTACTTC. Amino acid sequence: CSARDLQAISYEQYF.

This chain connects TRBV20-1 to TRBJ1-3; D is ambiguous. The CDR3 runs 12 residues. The ends were cut back, 3 bases at V and 5 bases at J, with 8 bases in the middle. Germline V gene lookup returns CDR1 DFQATT and CDR2 SNEGSKA (reference sequence). The CDR3 sequence is CSASEPRNTIYF. The CDR3 DNA is TGCAGTGCTAGCGAGCCCAGAAACACCATATATTTT.

The rearrangement joins TRBV6-1 to TRBJ2-1; D is perhaps TRBD1 (6 bases). Germline CDR1 reads MNHNS; CDR2 reads SASEGT. V was trimmed by 4 bases and J by 3 bases, leaving 16 bases between them. The CDR3 totals 16 residues. The CDR3 DNA reads as TGTGCCAGCAGTGTCCCTGAGGGGGTGGTCTACAATGAGCAGTTCTTC. This sequence encodes CASSVPEGVVYNEQFF.

This clonotype was counted many times. The chain links TRBV29-1 to TRBJ2-3; 8 bases are a match to TRBD2. The CDR3 has 17 residues. The germline V gene has CDR1 SQVTM and CDR2 ANQGSEA. J gave up 4 bases and V 0 bases, and 12 bases lay outside the gene matches. The CDR3 region is CSVEERSGRLEADTQYF. As DNA, the CDR3 is TGCAGCGTTGAAGAAAGGAGCGGGAGACTTGAAGCAGATACGCAGTATTTT.

The chain has TRBV6-2 or TRBV6-3 and TRBJ2-2; D might be TRBD2 (5 bases). The V end was cut by 0 bases, the J end by 6 bases, with 11 bases between. Germline loops: CDR1 MNHEY, CDR2 SVGEGT. The CDR3 has 15 residues. The CDR3 region is CASSYSSPGSGELFF. Here the CDR3 DNA reads TGTGCCAGCAGTTACTCCAGTCCGGGGTCCGGGGAGCTGTTTTTT.

This sequence joins TRBV11-2 and TRBJ2-1, with D unresolved. The CDR3 is 15 amino acids. The germline V and J ends were trimmed by 1 base and 3 bases, with 10 bases remaining between them. Germline CDR1 SGHAT, CDR2 FQNNGV. CDR3 in DNA: TGTGCCAGCAGCTTAGTCGGCGTCGACTACAATGAGCAGTTCTTC. Residues: CASSLVGVDYNEQFF.

V gene TRBV6-2 or TRBV6-3 combines with J gene TRBJ1-2, with TRBD1 identical over 8 bases. The CDR3 is 12 residues long. J was trimmed by 8 bases and V by 9 bases; bases with no gene match: 8. CDR1 is MNHEY and CDR2 is SVGEGT in the germline V gene. The CDR3 loop is CASLTGERGYTF. CDR3 DNA sequence: TGTGCCAGTCTGACAGGGGAGAGAGGCTACACCTTC.

In DNA form, the CDR3 reads TGTGCCAGCAGCTTAGTGGGGGGACAGGGGGGCCAAGAGACCCAGTACTTC. Its translation is CASSLVGGQGGQETQYF. The V and J genes are TRBV7-8 and TRBJ2-5; 11 nucleotides agree with TRBD1. Germline-derived CDR1 and CDR2 are SGHVS and FQNEAQ. CDR3 size: 17 residues. With V trimmed by 1 base and J by 1 base, 5 bases remained unmatched.

This clonotype was detected many times. V and J are TRBV7-9 and TRBJ1-4, with TRBD1 as a possible D gene (5 bases). The germline V gene encodes CDR1 SEHNR and CDR2 FQNEAQ (reference sequence). This CDR3 region has 15 residues. V dropped 6 bases and J dropped 8 bases, with 19 bases sitting between them. CDR3 region: CASSRGNRIGEKLFF. Written as DNA, the CDR3 is TGTGCCAGCAGTCGGGGGAACAGGATAGGCGAAAAACTGTTTTTT.

V and J are TRBV6-5 and TRBJ2-3; 10 bases fit TRBD2. In germline, CDR1 is MNHEY, CDR2 SVGAGI. J gave up 3 bases and V 4 bases, and 7 bases lay outside the gene matches. This CDR3 has 16 amino acids. The CDR3 DNA is TGTGCCAGCAGTTCCCCTCTAGCGGGAGCTACAGATACGCAGTATTTT. Translated: CASSSPLAGATDTQYF.

The chain uses TRBV4-1 and TRBJ2-7; 11 bases map to TRBD1. Unmatched junction bases numbered 11, after V lost 1 base and J lost 3 bases. The CDR3 contains 18 residues. Germline V gene data show CDR1 as MGHRA and CDR2 as YSYEKL. CDR3 nucleotides: TGCGCCAGCAGCCAAGGTCCCGGACAGGGGGCCCCTGACTACGAGCAGTACTTC. It encodes CASSQGPGQGAPDYEQYF.

This clonotype occurred a few times. At one end the junction does not follow the germline gene, possibly because of a read error. The chain recombines TRBV27 with TRBJ2-3, with D hard to call. Germline CDR1 is MNHEY and CDR2 is SMNVEV (reference sequence). The length of the CDR3 is 13 residues. The CDR3 here is CAGSFQGWDTQYF. The DNA of the CDR3 is TGTGCCGGCAGTTTTCAAGGATGGGATACGCAGTATTTT.

This clonotype appeared a few times. The chain employs TRBV7-6 and TRBJ2-3; 7 bases agree with TRBD2. V lost 5 bases, J lost 0 bases, and 11 bases stayed unmatched. The germline gives CDR1 SGHVS, CDR2 FNYEAQ. The CDR3 is 17 amino acids. The CDR3 sequence is CASSGIGGTSSTDTQYF. In DNA, the CDR3 is TGTGCCAGCAGCGGGATCGGGGGGACCAGTAGCACAGATACGCAGTATTTT.

The rearrangement links TRBV29-1 to TRBJ1-2, with D tentatively TRBD1 (5 bases). V lost 6 bases and J lost 3, with 14 bases in between. The CDR3 totals 13 residues. The germline V gene encodes CDR1 SQVTM and CDR2 ANQGSEA. The CDR3 is CSVVPGPDYGYTF. CDR3 in DNA: TGCAGCGTCGTTCCGGGACCCGACTATGGCTACACCTTC.

This clonotype came up once. The junction does not match germline at one end; this may be a read error. The J gene is TRBJ2-4, the V gene TRBV24-1, with D maybe TRBD2 (6 bases). Germline V gene lookup returns CDR1 KGHDR and CDR2 SFDVKD. There are 15 residues in the CDR3. The CDR3 bases are TGTGCCACCAGTGATTTGCGGGGCGGGAAAAACGTTCAGTACTTC. Its protein is CATSDLRGGKNVQYF.

The sample holds a few counts of this clonotype. The chain combines TRBV7-3 with TRBJ2-1; the match to TRBD2 covers 9 bases. Germline trimming cut 5 bases from V and 15 bases from J; bases unmatched to any gene: 20. Per the germline V gene, CDR1 is SGHTA and CDR2 is FQGTGA. This CDR3 region has 16 residues. The DNA for the CDR3 is TGTGCCAGCAGCGATAGAGGAGTGGAACCGACTAGCGGTTCGTTCTTC. The encoded protein is CASSDRGVEPTSGSFF. Complete variable domain (other parts from reference TRBV7-3 and TRBJ2-1): GAGVSQTPSNKVTEKGKYVELRCDPISGHTALYWYRQSLGQGPEFLIYFQGTGAADDSGLPNDRFFAVRPEGSVSTLKIQRTERGDSAVYLCASSDRGVEPTSGSFFGPGTRLTVL.

The chain recombines TRBV20-1 with TRBJ2-1; TRBD2 agrees at 8 bases. Germline CDR1 and CDR2: DFQATT and SNEGSKA (reference sequence). Trimming cost V 0 bases and J 1 base; bases outside gene matches: 8. This CDR3 contains 17 residues. CDR3 coding DNA: TGCAGTGCTAGAGAAAGGACTAGCAGGAGTTCCTACAATGAGCAGTTCTTC. Its translation is CSARERTSRSSYNEQFF.

The V call is TRBV20-1, the J call TRBJ1-1, with D tentatively TRBD1 (5 bases). The germline V gene has CDR1 DFQATT and CDR2 SNEGSKA (reference sequence). The length of the CDR3 is 14 residues. The ends were cut back, 4 bases at V and 1 base at J, with 13 bases in the middle. The CDR3 DNA is TGCAGTGCTAAAAGGGGTCTGAAGAACACTGAAGCTTTCTTT. This sequence encodes CSAKRGLKNTEAFF.

In its sample, this clonotype was seen a few times. The genes are TRBV9 and TRBJ2-1; 10 bases fit TRBD2. This CDR3 comprises 15 residues. Trimming cost V 0 bases and J 7 bases; bases outside gene matches: 4. Germline values: CDR1 SGDLS, CDR2 YYNGEE. CDR3 nucleotides: TGTGCCAGCAGCGTAGGAGCGGGGGGGCAGAATGAGCAGTTCTTC. Its translation is CASSVGAGGQNEQFF.

The chain couples TRBV28 to TRBJ1-6; the match to TRBD1 covers 10 bases. V lost 3 bases to trimming and J lost 2 bases; unmatched junction nucleotides: 10. The CDR3 runs 19 residues. Germline lookup yields CDR1 MDHEN and CDR2 SYDVKM. CDR3 loop: CASSLHRDRGFAYNSPLHF. As DNA, the CDR3 is TGTGCCAGCAGTTTGCATAGGGACAGGGGATTTGCCTATAATTCACCCCTCCACTTT.

The V gene is TRBV5-1, the J gene TRBJ2-1; either TRBD1 or TRBD2 may supply D (5 bases each). The better agreement between TRBJ2-7 and the DNA end casts doubt on the J call. CDR3 length equals 14 residues. CDR1 and CDR2 (germline): SGHRS, YFSETQ. The CDR3, as DNA: TGCGCCAGCAGCAACCTGGGGGACTCCTACGAGCAGTACTTC. This codes for CASSNLGDSYEQYF.

The rearrangement links TRBV29-1 to TRBJ1-2; the D gene is possibly TRBD1 (5 bases). Trimming cost V 4 bases and J 3 bases, with 18 bases left between them. The CDR3 is made up of 15 amino acids. Germline V gene lookup returns CDR1 SQVTM and CDR2 ANQGSEA. As DNA, the CDR3 is TGCAGCGTTGCCCAGTTAGTCGGGACTGACTATGGCTACACCTTC. Its protein is CSVAQLVGTDYGYTF.

This clonotype occurred a few times. The V and J genes are TRBV7-2 and TRBJ2-7; 14 nucleotides agree with TRBD2. The ends lost 5 bases at V and 5 bases at J; junction bases unmatched: 11. CDR3 length equals 17 residues. From germline, CDR1 is SGHTA and CDR2 FQGNSA. CDR3 loop: CASSLGLAGEGTNEQYF. The CDR3 DNA is TGTGCCAGCAGCCTGGGACTAGCGGGAGAAGGGACTAACGAGCAGTACTTC.

This clonotype has only a few counts. V usage is TRBV6-5 and J usage is TRBJ1-1; TRBD1 is a possible D gene (6 bases). The V and J ends lost 7 bases and 1 base respectively, with 10 bases between them. CDR1 MNHEY and CDR2 SVGAGI come from the germline V gene. CDR3 length: 13 amino acids. Here the CDR3 reads CASIGTPNTEAFF. CDR3 DNA: TGTGCCAGCATCGGGACACCGAACACTGAAGCTTTCTTT.